Listed below are T cell receptor beta chains from one sample, sequenced in a study of blood T cell repertoires in COVID-19. The data were produced by immunoSEQ multiplex PCR, yet TCRdb's version contains in-frame clones alone and is incomplete. The sample carries about 140,000 clones, about 80% recorded once. The sequencing input was peripheral blood. Receptor source: a human donor in a cohort sampled during active COVID-19. Both conserved end residues are part of each CDR3. A D gene is named only where the DNA matches it firmly. Some rows have no size entry. The others give once, few or many, or a class for an expanded clone.

len	d_gene	j_gene	abundance	v_gene	CDR3aa	CDR3nt
14	TRBD1	TRBJ1-4	-	TRBV5-1	CASRTGVVNEKLFF	TGCGCCAGCAGGACAGGGGTCGTAAATGAAAAACTGTTTTTT
14	-	TRBJ2-5	-	TRBV5-6	CASSFAGDQETQYF	TGTGCCAGCAGCTTTGCAGGGGACCAAGAGACCCAGTACTTC
16	-	TRBJ1-6	once	TRBV18	CASSPQGGGVDSPLHF	TGTGCCAGCTCACCACAGGGCGGAGGGGTAGATTCACCCCTCCACTTT
16	TRBD1	TRBJ1-2	-	TRBV5-1	CASSSGDSILNYGYTF	TGCGCCAGCAGCTCGGGGGACAGCATACTTAACTATGGCTACACCTTC
15	-	TRBJ1-5	few	TRBV6-5	CASSYSGSGSQPQHF	TGTGCCAGCAGTTACTCTGGGTCGGGTAGTCAGCCCCAGCATTTT
15	TRBD2	TRBJ2-1	-	TRBV19	CASSLIAGQNNEQFF	TGTGCCAGTAGCCTGATAGCGGGGCAAAACAATGAGCAGTTCTTC
14	-	TRBJ1-6	-	TRBV11-3	CASSLRGDNSPLHF	TGTGCCAGCAGCTTACGGGGAGATAATTCACCCCTCCACTTT
13	TRBD2	TRBJ2-5	-	TRBV19	CASSSGGRETQYF	TGTGCCAGTAGTTCGGGAGGTCGGGAGACCCAGTACTTC
16	-	TRBJ1-6	few	TRBV5-1	CASRDTRGSYNSPLHF	TGCGCCAGCAGAGATACCAGGGGCTCCTATAATTCACCCCTCCACTTT
15	-	TRBJ1-1	-	TRBV6-4	CASQLEAGVNTEAFF	TGTGCCAGCCAGTTGGAGGCAGGGGTGAACACTGAAGCTTTCTTT
14	-	TRBJ1-5	-	TRBV4-2	CASSLDTSNQPQHF	TGTGCCAGCAGTCTGGACACGAGCAATCAGCCCCAGCATTTT
14	TRBD1	TRBJ1-6	-	TRBV10-3	CAISSGTGGSPLHF	TGTGCCATCAGTTCCGGGACAGGAGGTTCACCCCTCCACTTT
11	-	TRBJ1-1	-	TRBV7-8	CASSHTTEAFF	TGTGCCAGCAGCCATACAACTGAAGCTTTCTTT
17	-	TRBJ1-3	-	TRBV12-5	CASGLRRGGDSGNTIYF	TGTGCTAGTGGTTTGCGAAGGGGGGGAGACTCTGGAAACACCATATATTTT